This T cell receptor (beta chain) was sequenced during a study of glioma-infiltrating T cells after dendritic cell vaccination. Regarding this clone: Its target is unknown.

CDR1 SGHTA and CDR2 FQGNSA come from the germline V gene. The CDR3 sequence is 16 residues long. The J segment lost 9 bases and the V segment lost 5 bases, leaving 11 bases of the junction unmatched. Primers: 60 V beta forward and 13 J beta reverse. Sequencing used immunoSEQ multiplex PCR; TCRdb keeps in-frame clones, though not all of them. The sample lists 80,000 to 95,000 clones, 85% to 90% occurring once. General study findings and limits: Higher pretreatment TIL content predicted longer progression-free time and survival.

Before vaccination, two weeks after the third vaccination, and at progression, PBMC were collected. V and J are TRBV7-2 and TRBJ1-5; 12 bases are shared with TRBD1. The sequencing here drew on blood, taken before dendritic cell vaccination. The TCR originated in a human donor with glioblastoma. The CDR3 DNA is TGTGCCAGCAGCCAAGAGGGGACAGGGGGCTTTAGGCCCCAGCATTTT. Translated: CASSQEGTGGFRPQHF. Complete variable domain (other parts from reference TRBV7-2 and TRBJ1-5): GAGVSQSPSNKVTEKGKDVELRCDPISGHTALYWYRQSLGQGLEFLIYFQGNSAPDKSGLPSDRFSAERTGGSVSTLTIQRTQQEDSAVYLCASSQEGTGGFRPQHFGDGTRLSIL.